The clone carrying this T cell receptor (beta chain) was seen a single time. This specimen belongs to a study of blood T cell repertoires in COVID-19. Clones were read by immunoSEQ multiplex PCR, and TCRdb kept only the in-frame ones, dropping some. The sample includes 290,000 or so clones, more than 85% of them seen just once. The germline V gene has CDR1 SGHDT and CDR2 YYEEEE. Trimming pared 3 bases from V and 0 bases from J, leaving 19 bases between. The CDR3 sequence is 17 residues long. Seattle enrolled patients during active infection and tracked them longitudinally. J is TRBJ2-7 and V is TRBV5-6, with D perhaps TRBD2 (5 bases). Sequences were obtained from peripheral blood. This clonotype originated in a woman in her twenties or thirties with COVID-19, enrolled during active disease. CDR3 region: CASSSQARGISSYEQYF. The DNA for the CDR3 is TGTGCCAGCAGCTCCCAAGCACGGGGTATCAGCTCCTACGAGCAGTACTTC.